A selection of T cell receptor beta chains follows, all from one sample in a study of vaccination effects on CD4 cells after COVID-19. Produced via immunoSEQ multiplex PCR; TCRdb's table is partial and in-frame only. The sample has roughly 64,000 clones, under 80% seen once. These receptors have no identified antigens. This specimen was CD4+ T cells from PBMCs cultured without peptide, taken before COVID-19 vaccination. The receptor source for this set is a human donor who had a prior SARS-CoV-2 infection. The CDR3 runs from the conserved cysteine through the conserved F or W. Some rows mark clone size as missing; the rest say once, few, many or name a class of expanded clone.

TRBV27	TRBJ1-1	NA	CASSQRGASTEAFF
TRBV5-8	TRBJ2-3	once	CASSSGQGVSTDTQYF
TRBV19	TRBJ1-6	NA	CATALLAGPNSPLHF
TRBV5-8	TRBJ2-4	NA	CASSRGTTKNIQYF
TRBV4-3	TRBJ2-7	NA	CASSQDVLFSYEQYF
TRBV6-5	TRBJ2-1	once	CASRDSSYNEQFF
TRBV6-5	TRBJ2-7	NA	CASSYSTGAAFYEQYF
TRBV5-1	TRBJ2-3	few	CASSGDRPDTQYF
TRBV2	TRBJ1-1	NA	CASRSGWGNTEAFF
TRBV7-8	TRBJ2-7	NA	CASSLAGALSSYEQYF
TRBV18	TRBJ1-1	NA	CASSTLGTEAFF
TRBV7-9	TRBJ1-3	NA	CASSLEIHSGNTIYF
TRBV20-1	TRBJ2-4	NA	CSASIPSGGGIQYF
TRBV29-1	TRBJ2-3	once	CSVGTEGSTQYF
TRBV18	TRBJ1-1	once	CASSGQANTEAFF
TRBV30	TRBJ1-1	NA	CAWSVAGGTEAFF
TRBV5-4	TRBJ2-7	NA	CASSADRTYEQYF
TRBV21-1	TRBJ2-1	NA	CASSGGTSYNEQFF
TRBV28	TRBJ2-1	NA	CASSSTGTSGPHTEQFF
TRBV5-1	TRBJ2-1	NA	CASSWDGTSRNEQFF
TRBV6-6	TRBJ2-3	NA	CASSLRLAGITDTQYF
TRBV9	TRBJ2-2	NA	CASSPRRENTGELFF
TRBV4-1	TRBJ2-1	NA	CASSQAAYYNEQFF
TRBV30	TRBJ1-3	NA	CAWKKGMAGNTIYF
TRBV3-1/TRBV3-2	TRBJ2-3	NA	CASSQVSSTDTQYF
TRBV6-1	TRBJ2-7	NA	CASSEQSSYEQYF
TRBV12-3/TRBV12-4	TRBJ2-7	NA	CASSLTGGYEQYF
TRBV7-9	TRBJ2-1	NA	CASSLAGLAGGSSYNEQFF
TRBV10-3	TRBJ2-4	few	CAISAGLAKNIQYF
TRBV5-4	TRBJ2-6	NA	CASSLASGRANVLTF
TRBV11-3	TRBJ1-1	few	CASSSLSPEAFF
TRBV5-5	TRBJ2-1	NA	CASSLRPTSGGLQFF
TRBV5-1	TRBJ2-3	NA	CASSVGSTDTQYF
TRBV11-1	TRBJ2-7	NA	CASSLRLAGVREQYF
TRBV9	TRBJ2-3	NA	CASSVGIGTDTQYF
TRBV5-5	TRBJ2-2	NA	CASSPQGFEGELFF
TRBV4-1	TRBJ2-3	NA	CASSRTSRPSTDTQYF
TRBV4-1	TRBJ2-1	NA	CASSHRDTYSHNEQFF
TRBV19	TRBJ1-6	once	CASSLQTATKNSPLHF
TRBV7-2	TRBJ2-3	NA	CASSLGAGVADTQYF
TRBV5-6	TRBJ1-3	NA	CASSSPDTSGNTIYF
TRBV30	TRBJ2-3	NA	CAWSPTSGTRDTQYF
TRBV3-1/TRBV3-2	TRBJ2-5	NA	CASSQPYQETQYF
TRBV30	TRBJ1-3	NA	CAWSEGFSGNTIYF
TRBV21-1	TRBJ2-7	few	CASSCGLAGSPYEQYF
TRBV7-2	TRBJ2-7	NA	CASSLSNPGQGGEQYF
TRBV5-6	TRBJ1-2	few	CASSEGEYGYTF
TRBV2	TRBJ1-1	NA	CASSEQPGTEAFF
TRBV24-1	TRBJ2-6	once	CATSDGGAGANVLTF
TRBV7-3	TRBJ2-1	NA	CASSFEGGRDNEQFF
TRBV18	TRBJ1-3	NA	CASSLNSDRTSTGNTIYF